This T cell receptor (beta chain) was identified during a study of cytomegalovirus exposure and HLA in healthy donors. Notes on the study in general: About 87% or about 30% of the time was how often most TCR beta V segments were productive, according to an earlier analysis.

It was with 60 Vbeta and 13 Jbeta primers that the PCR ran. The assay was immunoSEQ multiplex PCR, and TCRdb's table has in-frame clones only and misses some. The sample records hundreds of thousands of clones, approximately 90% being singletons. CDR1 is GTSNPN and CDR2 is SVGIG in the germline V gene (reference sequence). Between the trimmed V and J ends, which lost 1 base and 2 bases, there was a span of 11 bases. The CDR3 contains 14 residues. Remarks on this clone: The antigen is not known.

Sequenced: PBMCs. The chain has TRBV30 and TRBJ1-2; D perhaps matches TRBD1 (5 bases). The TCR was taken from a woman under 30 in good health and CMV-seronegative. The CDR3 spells CAWSGVTVNYGYTF. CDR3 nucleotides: TGTGCCTGGAGTGGCGTGACAGTCAACTATGGCTACACCTTC.